Listed below are T cell receptor beta chains from one sample, sequenced in a study of CD8 T cells in Susac syndrome. TCRdb independently ran MiXCR on the immunoSEQ multiplex PCR reads; one entry per CDR3 protein. The table lists approximately 100,000 distinct CDR3 sequences, around 90% of them singletons. Sequencing was carried out using CD4+ T cells from PBMCs. The receptors come from a human donor in good health. Each CDR3 is given with its conserved first and last residue. Each record gives: clone size, V gene, J gene, D gene, CDR3 protein, CDR3 DNA. A D gene is named only where the DNA matches it firmly. Only part of the rows carry a size: once, few, many, or a class if the clone is expanded.

size: .; V: TRBV6-5; J: TRBJ2-7; D: TRBD1; CDR3: CASRGWDSAYEQYF; DNA: TGTGCCAGCAGGGGATGGGACAGTGCCTACGAGCAGTACTTC
size: .; V: TRBV9; J: TRBJ2-7; D: TRBD2; CDR3: CASSSGGGLANDEQYF; DNA: TGTGCCAGCAGCTCAGGAGGGGGACTAGCTAACGACGAGCAGTACTTC
size: .; V: TRBV27; J: TRBJ1-5; D: .; CDR3: CASSHTGSGLSDQPKHF; DNA: TGTGCCAGCAGTCACACAGGTAGCGGTCTGTCTGACCAGCCCAAGCATTTT
size: .; V: TRBV20-1; J: TRBJ1-5; D: .; CDR3: CSASDNSNQPQHF; DNA: TGCAGTGCTTCGGACAATAGCAATCAGCCCCAGCATTTT
size: .; V: TRBV10-3; J: TRBJ1-2; D: .; CDR3: CAISDPSSLYGYTF; DNA: TGTGCCATCAGTGACCCATCCAGCCTTTATGGCTACACCTTC
size: .; V: TRBV6-1; J: TRBJ2-7; D: .; CDR3: CASAPGSRSSYEQYF; DNA: TGTGCCAGCGCCCCGGGAAGTCGCAGCTCCTACGAGCAGTACTTC
size: .; V: TRBV24-1; J: TRBJ1-1; D: TRBD1; CDR3: CATSGAGQANREAFF; DNA: TGTGCCACCAGTGGGGCGGGACAGGCCAACCGGGAAGCTTTCTTT
size: .; V: TRBV14; J: TRBJ2-6; D: .; CDR3: CASSTFGANVLTF; DNA: TGTGCCAGCAGCACGTTTGGGGCCAACGTCCTGACTTTC
size: .; V: TRBV5-1; J: TRBJ2-7; D: .; CDR3: CASTMEGAYEQYF; DNA: TGCGCCAGCACTATGGAGGGGGCCTACGAGCAGTACTTC
size: once; V: TRBV20-1; J: TRBJ1-5; D: TRBD1; CDR3: CSARDPQGKRENQPQHF; DNA: TGCAGTGCCCGGGACCCACAGGGGAAGAGGGAGAATCAGCCCCAGCATTTT
size: .; V: TRBV6-5; J: TRBJ2-1; D: TRBD2; CDR3: CASSYNPGLAGALEQFF; DNA: TGTGCCAGCAGTTACAACCCGGGACTAGCGGGAGCTCTTGAGCAGTTCTTC
size: .; V: TRBV5-6; J: TRBJ2-7; D: .; CDR3: CASSGTGIYEQYF; DNA: TGTGCCAGCAGCGGAACAGGGATCTACGAGCAGTACTTC
size: .; V: TRBV2; J: TRBJ2-1; D: .; CDR3: CASSVQAGPYNEQFF; DNA: TGTGCCAGCAGTGTTCAGGCGGGGCCTTACAATGAGCAGTTCTTC
size: once; V: TRBV5-1; J: TRBJ2-5; D: TRBD2; CDR3: CASSFEGGVKTQYF; DNA: TGCGCCAGCAGCTTCGAGGGAGGGGTTAAGACCCAGTACTTC
size: .; V: TRBV20-1; J: TRBJ2-5; D: .; CDR3: CSARDPGRNGETQYF; DNA: TGCAGTGCTAGAGATCCGGGACGGAATGGAGAGACCCAGTACTTC
size: .; V: TRBV6-6; J: TRBJ2-7; D: .; CDR3: CASRRDSIGDEQYF; DNA: TGTGCCAGCAGACGGGACTCCATCGGCGACGAGCAGTACTTC
size: .; V: TRBV20-1; J: TRBJ2-1; D: TRBD2; CDR3: CSAHSTSGRKNEQFF; DNA: TGCAGTGCTCATTCGACTAGCGGGAGAAAGAATGAGCAGTTCTTC
size: .; V: TRBV20-1; J: TRBJ2-7; D: TRBD1; CDR3: CSAYTGTASSYEQYF; DNA: TGCAGTGCTTATACGGGGACAGCTTCCTCCTACGAGCAGTACTTC
size: once; V: TRBV3-1; J: TRBJ1-2; D: .; CDR3: CASSQVSRVYGYTF; DNA: TGTGCCAGCAGCCAAGTGTCCAGGGTCTACGGCTACACCTTC
size: .; V: TRBV7-2; J: TRBJ2-2; D: .; CDR3: CASSLGRVGTGELFF; DNA: TGTGCCAGCAGCTTAGGAAGGGTCGGCACCGGGGAGCTGTTTTTT
size: .; V: TRBV13; J: TRBJ1-5; D: .; CDR3: CASSSGQYGGSQHF; DNA: TGTGCCAGCAGCTCCGGACAGTACGGTGGTTCCCAGCATTTT
size: .; V: TRBV30; J: TRBJ1-2; D: .; CDR3: CAWSTRGGYGYTF; DNA: TGTGCCTGGAGTACCCGGGGCGGCTATGGCTACACCTTC
size: .; V: TRBV3-1; J: TRBJ2-1; D: TRBD2; CDR3: CASSQEGASGRANEQFF; DNA: TGTGCCAGCAGCCAGGAAGGAGCTAGCGGGAGGGCTAATGAGCAGTTCTTC
size: .; V: TRBV11-1; J: TRBJ2-1; D: .; CDR3: CASSLPRNEQFF; DNA: TGTGCCAGCAGCTTGCCAAGGAATGAGCAGTTCTTC
size: .; V: TRBV25-1; J: TRBJ1-1; D: .; CDR3: CASSEGGGMNTEAFF; DNA: TGTGCCAGCAGTGAAGGGGGAGGGATGAACACTGAAGCTTTCTTT
size: .; V: TRBV29-1; J: TRBJ2-1; D: TRBD2; CDR3: CSATHGTSGRRGEQFF; DNA: TGCAGCGCGACCCATGGGACTAGCGGGAGGCGGGGTGAGCAGTTCTTC
size: .; V: TRBV14; J: TRBJ2-5; D: TRBD1; CDR3: CASSDRTGEETQYF; DNA: TGTGCCAGCAGCGACAGGACAGGGGAAGAGACCCAGTACTTC
size: .; V: TRBV19; J: TRBJ2-3; D: .; CDR3: CASSTTPASTEWYF; DNA: TGTGCCAGTAGTACAACCCCCGCTAGCACAGAATGGTATTTT